This entry lists 14 T cell receptor beta chains sequenced from one sample in a study of shared clonotypes between healthy human individuals. Terminally differentiated effector memory CD45RA+ cells were left out of the naive CD8 fraction, which was CD45RO-negative and positively selected for CCR7. Profiling relied on immunoSEQ multiplex PCR, and the TCRdb table lists in-frame clones only, not all of them. The sample records some 2,000,000 clones, about 95% being singletons. Sequenced material: naive CD8+ T cells sorted from blood. These receptors were collected from a young man in good health.

The chain is built from TRBV10-3 and TRBJ1-4, with D possibly being TRBD1 (5 bases). Germline lookup yields CDR1 ENHRY and CDR2 SYGVKD. The CDR3 is 14 amino acids. V was shortened by 8 bases and J by 0 bases, with 10 bases between the two germline ends. The CDR3 is CAISGGATNEKLFF. CDR3 bases: TGTGCCATCTCCGGGGGTGCAACTAATGAAAAACTGTTTTTT.

The V call is TRBV7-3, the J call TRBJ2-6; D may be TRBD1 or TRBD2 (5 bases each). The CDR3 runs 17 residues. Germline CDR1 reads SGHTA; CDR2 reads FQGTGA. Between the trimmed V and J ends, which lost 4 bases and 0 bases, there was a span of 13 bases. Written as DNA, the CDR3 is TGTGCCAGCAGCTCCTCCCGGGACGGCTCTGGGGCCAACGTCCTGACTTTC. Amino acid sequence: CASSSSRDGSGANVLTF.

This sequence joins TRBV27 and TRBJ1-6; 8 bases fit TRBD1. This CDR3 is 16 amino acids long. In germline, CDR1 is MNHEY, CDR2 SMNVEV (reference sequence). Unmatched junction bases numbered 10, after V lost 5 bases and J lost 7 bases. DNA for the CDR3: TGTGCCAGCAGTATCCTCCCGGGACAGGCCAATTCACCCCTCCACTTT. Translating gives CASSILPGQANSPLHF.

Note on this clone: The sample contains more than one DNA sequence encoding this CDR3. The rearrangement uses TRBV28 and TRBJ1-6; D ambiguous. The CDR3 has 12 amino acids. V lost 1 base and J 7 bases, leaving 2 bases between the germline ends. From germline, CDR1 is MDHEN and CDR2 SYDVKM. The CDR3 bases are TGTGCCAGCAGTTTATACAATTCACCCCTCCACTTT. Encoded protein: CASSLYNSPLHF.

The chain combines TRBV27 with TRBJ2-1, with 10 nucleotides matching TRBD2. V was pared by 7 bases and J by 4 bases, with 7 bases of the junction left unmatched. This CDR3 has 15 amino acids. Germline V gives CDR1 MNHEY, CDR2 SMNVEV (reference sequence). The CDR3 bases are TGTGCCAGCAAGCTACTAGCGGGGAGTTACAATGAGCAGTTCTTC. Translated, it gives CASKLLAGSYNEQFF.

The J gene is TRBJ2-7, the V gene TRBV6-5; the match to TRBD2 covers 14 bases. The CDR3 length is 15 residues. The ends lost 6 bases at V and 5 bases at J; junction bases unmatched: 6. Germline values: CDR1 MNHEY, CDR2 SVGAGI. CDR3 in DNA: TGTGCCAGCAGCCGACTAGCGGGGGGGTCCCACGAGCAGTACTTC. This sequence encodes CASSRLAGGSHEQYF.

The rearrangement joins TRBV28 to TRBJ2-7; 8 positions match TRBD1. Germline trimming cut 6 bases from V and 2 bases from J; bases unmatched to any gene: 12. The germline gives CDR1 MDHEN, CDR2 SYDVKM. This CDR3 has 16 residues. CDR3 in DNA: TGTGCCAGCAGAGCAATTCAGGGGGCGCGTCCCTACGAGCAGTACTTC. Its protein product is CASRAIQGARPYEQYF.

Comments on this clone: One end of the junction varies from germline; a read error may be responsible. CDR3 protein: CASSCLVSGRVQETQYF. For the CDR3, the DNA is TGTGCTAGCAGCTGCTTGGTTAGCGGGAGAGTCCAAGAGACCCAGTACTTC. The rearrangement links TRBV7-7 to TRBJ2-5; 9 bases are shared with TRBD2. The germline V gene encodes CDR1 SSHAT and CDR2 FNYEAQ (reference sequence). The CDR3 covers 17 residues.

The V and J genes are TRBV11-2 and TRBJ2-3; 8 positions agree with TRBD2. The CDR3 length is 16 residues. Germline CDR1 and CDR2: SGHAT and FQNNGV. V shed 6 bases and J 1 base; nucleotides not matched to a gene: 9. CDR3 nucleotide sequence: TGTGCCAGCAGTCCAGCCCCAGCGGGGGGCACAGATACGCAGTATTTT. The encoded protein is CASSPAPAGGTDTQYF.

Concerning this clone itself: This same CDR3 is encoded by further DNA sequences in the sample. The chain links TRBV5-4 to TRBJ2-7, with 7 bases identical to TRBD1. J lost 2 bases, V lost 3 bases, and 8 bases had no gene match. The length of the CDR3 is 15 residues. Per the germline V gene, CDR1 is SGHNT and CDR2 is YYREEE (reference sequence). CDR3 in amino acids: CASSSRTGGPYEQYF. DNA for the CDR3: TGTGCCAGCAGCTCGCGGACAGGCGGCCCCTACGAGCAGTACTTC.

The chain couples TRBV27 to TRBJ2-7; tentative D call: TRBD1 (6 bases). Germline CDR1 MNHEY, CDR2 SMNVEV (reference sequence). This CDR3 has 16 amino acids. Trimming shortened V by 3 bases and J by 2 bases, and 17 bases separated the two germline ends. CDR3 sequence: CASSFSTGTITYEQYF. The CDR3 DNA is TGTGCCAGCAGTTTTTCGACAGGTACAATCACCTACGAGCAGTACTTC.

The J gene is TRBJ2-1, the V gene TRBV27, with a tentative D call TRBD2 (6 bases). V lost 8 bases and J lost 8, with 19 bases in between. This CDR3 contains 14 residues. Germline V gives CDR1 MNHEY, CDR2 SMNVEV (reference sequence). The CDR3 sequence: CASALGGVRHEQFF. CDR3 DNA sequence: TGTGCCAGCGCCCTGGGGGGAGTTAGGCATGAGCAGTTCTTC.

J is TRBJ2-1 and V is TRBV27; D remains unclear. V dropped 2 bases and J dropped 7 bases, with 9 bases sitting between them. The CDR3 loop spans 13 amino acids. The germline V gene encodes CDR1 MNHEY and CDR2 SMNVEV (reference sequence). DNA for the CDR3: TGTGCCAGCAGTTTAATACCGGAGAATGAGCAGTTCTTC. Protein: CASSLIPENEQFF.

The chain links TRBV4-1 to TRBJ1-2, with TRBD1 identical over 10 bases. Germline CDR1 MGHRA, CDR2 YSYEKL. Unmatched junction bases numbered 9, after V lost 0 bases and J lost 5 bases. This CDR3 comprises 17 residues. DNA for the CDR3: TGCGCCAGCAGCCAAGATTTGGGACAGGGGAGTTATTATGGCTACACCTTC. It yields the protein CASSQDLGQGSYYGYTF.